What follows are 21 T cell receptor beta chains derived from one specimen sequenced in a study of blood T cells in healthy people across ages. It was with a sample-barcoded 5' primer and a J-beta primer mix that a second PCR of about 6 to 12 cycles was run. MiXCR, run by TCRdb on the 5' RACE reads, gives a single entry per CDR3 protein. Here the sample spans fewer than 2 million distinct CDR3 sequences, approximately 39% being singletons. Sequencing was performed on blood. These receptors originate from a human donor in good health.

This clonotype was counted once. It may be a read error: a sequence one base away is much more abundant. The chain employs TRBV9 and TRBJ2-5; 8 positions match TRBD2. V shed 0 bases and J 3 bases; nucleotides not matched to a gene: 10. Germline CDR1 and CDR2: SGDLS and YYNGEE. There are 17 residues in the CDR3. The CDR3: CASSVGESGGTEETQYF. Written as DNA, the CDR3 is TGTGCCAGCAGCGTAGGGGAGAGCGGGGGAACAGAAGAGACCCAGTACTTC.

The V and J genes are TRBV28 and TRBJ1-1; D is undetermined. This CDR3 is built from 14 residues. Per germline, CDR1 MDHEN and CDR2 SYDVKM. V was clipped by 7 bases and J by 0 bases, with 12 bases between them. The CDR3 spells CASTLATVNTEAFF. In DNA form, the CDR3 reads TGTGCCAGCACCCTCGCTACAGTGAACACTGAAGCTTTCTTT.

The chain carries TRBV9 and TRBJ2-5; maybe TRBD2 (6 bases). CDR3 length equals 15 residues. Between the trimmed V and J ends, which lost 4 bases and 1 base, there was a span of 14 bases. The germline V gene encodes CDR1 SGDLS and CDR2 YYNGEE. The CDR3 sequence is CASSTTSGGQETQYF. The CDR3 nucleotides read TGTGCCAGCAGCACAACATCCGGGGGCCAAGAGACCCAGTACTTC.

Points on this clonotype: Possible read error: a much larger clone is one base away. This chain joins TRBV7-9 and TRBJ1-1; 9 nucleotides agree with TRBD1. Germline V lookup: CDR1 SEHNR, CDR2 FQNEAQ (reference sequence). This CDR3 is built from 14 residues. CDR3 sequence: CVSSDDGTGIEAFF. CDR3 nucleotides: TGTGTCAGCAGCGATGATGGGACAGGGATTGAAGCTTTCTTT.

The chain carries TRBV27 and TRBJ2-1; the D gene could be TRBD1 or TRBD2 (7 bases each). Trimming stripped 4 bases from V and 7 bases from J, with 14 bases between. Germline V gene data show CDR1 as MNHEY and CDR2 as SMNVEV (reference sequence). This CDR3 has 14 amino acids. The CDR3 DNA follows: TGTGCCAGCAGTTGGGGAGGGGGCGGGAATGAGCAGTTCTTC. It specifies CASSWGGGGNEQFF.

The chain employs TRBV12-3 or TRBV12-4 and TRBJ1-2; TRBD1 might be the D (5 bases). V lost 2 bases to trimming and J lost 4 bases, with 11 bases between them. CDR3 length equals 14 residues. The CDR3: CASSLSGVPYGYTF. CDR3 bases: TGTGCCAGCAGTTTATCGGGGGTGCCCTATGGCTACACCTTC.

This clonotype was seen more than once but under ten times. The rearrangement uses TRBV5-6 and TRBJ1-1; maybe TRBD1 (5 bases). The germline CDR1 and CDR2 sequences are SGHDT and YYEEEE. The CDR3 contains 14 residues. The germline V and J ends were trimmed by 4 bases and 5 bases, with 15 bases remaining between them. CDR3 nucleotide sequence: TGTGCCAGCAGCACCCGGGGCGGGGTGACTGAAGCTTTCTTT. Its translation: CASSTRGGVTEAFF.

The rearrangement joins TRBV6-2 or TRBV6-3 to TRBJ2-5, with 8 bases fitting TRBD1. The CDR3 contains 15 residues. With V trimmed by 8 bases and J by 2 bases, 10 bases remained unmatched. Germline V CDR1 and CDR2: MNHEY, SVGEGT. The CDR3, as DNA: TGTGCCAGCCGAAAGACAGGGGCGCCTCAAGAGACCCAGTACTTC. It yields the protein CASRKTGAPQETQYF.

The V gene is TRBV4-3, the J gene TRBJ1-2; TRBD1 matches 7 bases. V lost 2 bases to trimming and J lost 4 bases; unmatched junction nucleotides: 10. The CDR3 runs 16 residues. Germline V lookup: CDR1 LGHNA, CDR2 YSLEER. DNA of the CDR3: TGCGCCAGCAGCCAAAACTGGGACAGCTTATCCTATGGCTACACCTTC. It translates to CASSQNWDSLSYGYTF.

This clonotype was found once. This chain connects TRBV3-1 to TRBJ2-7; possible D gene TRBD2, 6 bases. The V and J ends lost 0 bases and 3 bases respectively, with 12 bases between them. Germline V gene sequence: CDR1 LGHDT, CDR2 YNNKEL (reference sequence). The CDR3 totals 15 residues. The CDR3 reads CASSQEEGMGYEQYF. CDR3 in DNA: TGTGCCAGCAGCCAAGAGGAGGGAATGGGCTACGAGCAGTACTTC.

The genes are TRBV7-9 and TRBJ2-7; a weak D match, TRBD1 (6 bases). Trimming removed 7 bases at V and 3 bases at J, with 10 bases between. CDR1 is SEHNR, CDR2 FQNEAQ, per germline (reference sequence). The CDR3 sequence is 12 residues long. The CDR3 nucleotides are TGTGCCAGCACCATGGACAGCTACGAGCAGTACTTC. Protein: CASTMDSYEQYF.

A note on this clonotype: One end of the junction does not line up with germline, which may come from a read error. The CDR3 nucleotides are TGTGCTAGCAGCTTAGAGAACATCGGTGAGCAGTTCTTC. It encodes CASSLENIGEQFF. The V call is TRBV7-7, the J call TRBJ2-1, with no clear D. CDR1 is SSHAT, CDR2 FNYEAQ, per germline (reference sequence). This CDR3 spans 13 amino acids.

This clonotype was counted a few times. The CDR3 bases are TGTGCCAGCAGTCCAAGGGGGGGGGACTTTTCCTACGAGCAGTACTTC. Translated: CASSPRGGDFSYEQYF. This chain joins TRBV6-1 and TRBJ2-7; D is possibly TRBD2 (7 bases). V was cut by 5 bases and J by 1 base, with 18 bases left in between. The length of the CDR3 is 16 residues. Germline CDR1 and CDR2: MNHNS and SASEGT.

V gene TRBV5-1 combines with J gene TRBJ2-7; D is undetermined. This CDR3 is 14 amino acids long. Germline V gene sequence: CDR1 SGHRS, CDR2 YFSETQ. V lost 1 base, J lost 2 bases, and 10 bases lay in between. CDR3 protein: CASSLISRAYEQYF. DNA of the CDR3: TGCGCCAGCAGCTTGATAAGTCGGGCCTACGAGCAGTACTTC. The variable domain in full, with the rest retrieved from reference TRBV5-1 and TRBJ2-7, is KAGVTQTPRYLIKTRGQQVTLSCSPISGHRSVSWYQQTPGQGLQFLFEYFSETQRNKGNFPGRFSGRQFSNSRSEMNVSTLELGDSALYLCASSLISRAYEQYFGPGTRLTVT.

The chain combines TRBV11-2 with TRBJ2-7; either TRBD1 or TRBD2 may fit D (5 bases each). The CDR3 has 17 amino acids. CDR1 and CDR2 from the germline V gene are SGHAT and FQNNGV. Trimming pared 5 bases from V and 5 bases from J, leaving 25 bases between. CDR3 sequence: CASSPFWDPNRGHEQYF. For the CDR3, the DNA is TGTGCCAGCAGCCCTTTTTGGGACCCAAATAGGGGCCACGAGCAGTACTTC. Full variable domain (outside the CDR3, taken from reference TRBV11-2 and TRBJ2-7): EAGVAQSPRYKIIEKRQSVAFWCNPISGHATLYWYQQILGQGPKLLIQFQNNGVVDDSQLPKDRFSAERLKGVDSTLKIQPAKLEDSAVYLCASSPFWDPNRGHEQYFGPGTRLTVT.

This clonotype has only a few counts. This chain uses TRBV6-5 with TRBJ1-5; D not resolved. The V and J ends lost 6 bases and 7 bases respectively, with 13 bases between them. This CDR3 comprises 13 residues. CDR1 and CDR2 (germline): MNHEY, SVGAGI. The CDR3 reads CASSPDLWQPQHF. The CDR3, as DNA: TGTGCCAGCAGCCCCGACTTATGGCAGCCCCAGCATTTT.

The sample holds a few counts of this clonotype. This chain links TRBV7-6 with TRBJ2-1; 8 positions match TRBD1. CDR1 SGHVS and CDR2 FNYEAQ come from the germline V gene. The CDR3 extends over 17 amino acids. V shed 5 bases, J shed 2 bases, and the junction held 11 bases outside the gene matches. The CDR3 DNA reads TGTGCCAGCAGCCCCCCCCGGACAGGGCTTACCTACAATGAGCAGTTCTTC. As protein: CASSPPRTGLTYNEQFF.

The genes are TRBV5-5 and TRBJ2-7; 7 nucleotides line up with TRBD1. CDR1 SGHKS and CDR2 YYEKEE come from the germline V gene (reference sequence). Trimming took 4 bases from V and 2 from J; bases not matched to a gene: 12. The CDR3 length is 16 residues. CDR3 in DNA: TGTGCCAGCAGCGCCCGTCAGGGGGACCTTACCTACGAGCAGTACTTC. Encoded protein: CASSARQGDLTYEQYF.

The V call is TRBV5-1, the J call TRBJ1-1; maybe TRBD1 (5 bases). CDR3 size: 14 residues. Trimming left V 4 bases short and J 3 bases short, with 13 bases between. Germline-derived CDR1 and CDR2 are SGHRS and YFSETQ. The CDR3 bases are TGCGCCAGCAGCGCCCAGGACAACTACACTGAAGCTTTCTTT. This gives the protein CASSAQDNYTEAFF.

This clonotype was recorded once. The likely explanation is a read error, given a far larger clone one base away. This chain links TRBV7-9 with TRBJ2-1; D remains unclear. CDR3 length equals 11 residues. Germline lookup yields CDR1 SEHNR and CDR2 FQNEAQ (reference sequence). The CDR3 coding sequence is TGTTCCAGCAGCCCAGACAATGAGCAGTTCTTC. Translation gives CSSSPDNEQFF. The full variable domain, its missing parts supplied by reference TRBV7-9 and TRBJ2-1, is DTGVSQNPRHKITKRGQNVTFRCDPISEHNRLYWYRQTLGQGPEFLTYFQNEAQLEKSRLLSDRFSAERPKGSFSTLEIQRTEQGDSAMYLCSSSPDNEQFFGPGTRLTVL.

This clonotype showed up just a few times. This rearrangement joins TRBV7-2 to TRBJ2-2; 7 positions agree with TRBD1. V lost 2 bases and J lost 1; bases outside the gene matches: 1. CDR3 length: 15 residues. The germline V gene encodes CDR1 SGHTA and CDR2 FQGNSA. DNA for the CDR3: TGTGCCAGCAGCTTATGGACAGGGAACACCGGGGAGCTGTTTTTT. This codes for CASSLWTGNTGELFF.